These 6 T cell receptor beta chains originate from one sample sequenced in a study of CDR3 diversity in severe acne (dated 2019 in TCRdb). Libraries were prepared through PCR. Sequenced on an Illumina HiSeq 2000. The raw public data were reprocessed by TCRdb itself: fastp quality trimming at Q25, MiXCR clonotype calling, in-frame beta chains only. Each record represents a unique CDR3 protein, reported with the most common genes and DNA among its rows. The sample contains roughly 100,000 distinct CDR3 sequences, roughly half of them found a single time. The ten largest clones represent roughly an eighth of the sample. Material for sequencing was blood. The receptors shown here come from a male donor with acne.

This clonotype is termed medium-sized. The V call is TRBV4-2, the J call TRBJ2-1, with D possibly matching TRBD1 (5 bases). The CDR3 is 15 residues long. V was trimmed by 2 bases and J by 9 bases, leaving 17 bases between them. Per the germline V gene, CDR1 is LGHNA and CDR2 is YNFKEQ. Written as DNA, the CDR3 is TGTGCCAGCAGCCAACAAGACAGCGCTCAACGTGAGCAGTTCTTC. Protein: CASSQQDSAQREQFF.

By frequency in the sample, this clonotype is medium-sized. The rearrangement joins TRBV10-3 to TRBJ2-5; 11 nucleotides match TRBD2. V lost 0 bases to trimming and J lost 5 bases; unmatched junction nucleotides: 2. The germline V gene encodes CDR1 ENHRY and CDR2 SYGVKD. This CDR3 spans 15 amino acids. Written as DNA, the CDR3 is TGTGCCATCAGTGAGTCGGTAGCGGGAGGGGAGACCCAGTACTTC. This gives the protein CAISESVAGGETQYF.

The chain combines TRBV7-2 with TRBJ1-6, with 8 bases identical to TRBD1. The CDR3 runs 15 residues. Germline V gives CDR1 SGHTA, CDR2 FQGNSA. V lost 5 bases, J lost 9 bases, and 9 bases stayed unmatched. The CDR3 loop is CASSPQQGVVSPLHF. CDR3 bases: TGTGCCAGCAGCCCACAACAGGGGGTAGTTTCACCCCTCCACTTT.

The V and J genes are TRBV13 and TRBJ1-6; 8 bases fit TRBD1. The germline V gene has CDR1 PRHDT and CDR2 FYEKMQ (reference sequence). CDR3 length: 18 residues. J lost 9 bases, V lost 5 bases, and 18 bases had no gene match. In nucleotides, the CDR3 is TGTGCCAGCAGCATGCGGACAGGGCAACCCTTTCGGGGTTCACCCCTCCACTTT. Translation: CASSMRTGQPFRGSPLHF.

V gene TRBV29-1 combines with J gene TRBJ2-6; weak D call: TRBD1 (6 bases). Germline-derived CDR1 and CDR2 are SQVTM and ANQGSEA. The CDR3 loop spans 18 amino acids. V lost 3 bases, J lost 0 bases, and 18 bases lay in between. CDR3 loop: CSVDTGPVLSSGANVLTF. The CDR3 nucleotides are TGCAGCGTTGATACAGGGCCAGTTTTAAGCTCTGGGGCCAACGTCCTGACTTTC.

The chain joins TRBV4-2 to TRBJ1-1, with D possibly TRBD1 on 5 matching bases. The CDR3 runs to 15 residues. Germline CDR1 reads LGHNA; CDR2 reads YNFKEQ. V was shortened by 4 bases and J by 4 bases, with 16 bases between the two germline ends. CDR3 coding DNA: TGTGCCAGCAGCCTCCCGGGAGGGGCCGGCACTGAAGCTTTCTTT. Translation: CASSLPGGAGTEAFF.